A single sample gave rise to the 17 T cell receptor beta chains below, sequenced in a study of spatial heterogeneity in lung cancer. Study-level points and caveats: It was found that expanded intratumoral alpha and beta TCR counts tracked tumor mutation counts.

As to time point: sample taken at primary tumor resection. Their specific antigens are unknown. TCRdb ran MiXCR on the 5' RACE reads and lists one entry per CDR3 protein. The data contain about 13,000 distinct CDR3 sequences, more than 3.5% of them seen just once; the ten biggest clones take up 7% to 8%. Material: lung tumor tissue, obtained at surgery. The source of these receptors is a male donor with early-stage non-small cell lung cancer.

There are many counts of this clonotype. The rearrangement joins TRBV11-2 to TRBJ2-2, with 9 bases that match TRBD2. V gave up 7 bases and J gave up 5 bases; unmatched junction bases: 11. The CDR3 extends over 16 amino acids. The germline CDR1 and CDR2 sequences are SGHAT and FQNNGV. This CDR3 reads CASTREPGLATGELFF. CDR3 coding DNA: TGTGCCAGCACCAGAGAACCGGGACTAGCTACCGGGGAGCTGTTTTTT.

The table lists this clonotype with a few counts. The chain links TRBV7-8 to TRBJ2-5; possibly TRBD1 for D (6 bases). Germline CDR1 and CDR2: SGHVS and FQNEAQ. The CDR3 spans 15 residues. The V end was cut by 1 base, the J end by 5 bases, with 14 bases between. The CDR3 region has the DNA TGTGCCAGCAGCTTAGATCTCTGGGGGCCGGAGACCCAGTACTTC. Translated: CASSLDLWGPETQYF.

This clonotype was counted at least ten times. This rearrangement joins TRBV20-1 to TRBJ2-2, with D possibly being TRBD2 (5 bases). The length of the CDR3 is 11 residues. Germline lookup yields CDR1 DFQATT and CDR2 SNEGSKA (reference sequence). Trimming stripped 6 bases from V and 7 bases from J, with 9 bases between. The CDR3 spells CSARTCGELFF. DNA of the CDR3: TGCAGTGCCCGGACTTGCGGGGAGCTGTTTTTT.

By sample share, this clonotype is medium-sized. The gene calls are TRBV5-8 and TRBJ1-3; possibly TRBD1 for D (5 bases). The CDR3 sequence is 16 residues long. The V gene's germline CDR1 is SGHTS and CDR2 YDEGEE. V lost 1 base and J lost 0, with 11 bases in between. The CDR3 reads CASSLQGLLSGNTIYF. The CDR3 DNA is TGTGCCAGCAGCTTGCAGGGACTGCTCTCTGGAAACACCATATATTTT.

By frequency in the sample, this clonotype is medium-sized. The genes are TRBV6-5 and TRBJ2-5; 8 bases align to TRBD2. This CDR3 region has 14 residues. Trimming removed 7 bases from V and 5 bases from J; junction bases left unmatched: 9. CDR1 and CDR2 (germline): MNHEY, SVGAGI. The DNA for the CDR3 is TGTGCCAGCACCGCCATGCGGGGGGTGGAGACCCAGTACTTC. Protein product: CASTAMRGVETQYF.

This chain joins TRBV20-1 and TRBJ1-2, with TRBD1 as a possible D gene (5 bases). Germline V gene data show CDR1 as DFQATT and CDR2 as SNEGSKA (reference sequence). V was clipped by 6 bases and J by 4 bases, with 15 bases between them. The CDR3 sequence is 13 residues long. CDR3 in amino acids: CSARPGAFYGYTF. The CDR3 DNA sequence: TGCAGTGCCCGGCCCGGGGCATTCTATGGCTACACCTTC.

This clonotype has a count of ten or more. The chain employs TRBV29-1 and TRBJ2-1; TRBD2 matches 11 bases. In germline, CDR1 is SQVTM, CDR2 ANQGSEA. V gave up 8 bases and J gave up 13 bases; unmatched junction bases: 22. The CDR3 loop spans 16 amino acids. DNA of the CDR3: TGCAGCTCCCAACCTTTAGCGGGAGGGCCCGGGTCTGGCCAGTTCTTC. Amino acid sequence: CSSQPLAGGPGSGQFF.

This clonotype turned up a few times. V is TRBV7-9 and J is TRBJ2-7, with TRBD1 matching over 8 bases. The CDR3 length is 15 residues. V shed 5 bases and J 2 bases; nucleotides not matched to a gene: 8. CDR1 and CDR2 from the germline V gene are SEHNR and FQNEAQ (reference sequence). The CDR3 loop is CASSARTGHTYEQYV. CDR3 sequence (DNA): TGTGCCAGCAGCGCGCGGACAGGGCATACCTACGAGCAGTACGTC.

There are many counts of this clonotype. V is TRBV20-1 and J is TRBJ2-3; D gene uncertain. The CDR3 is 12 residues long. Germline CDR1 reads DFQATT; CDR2 reads SNEGSKA (reference sequence). Deletions cut 4 bases from V and 2 bases from J, with 7 bases between. CDR3 DNA: TGCAGTGCTATTTCCTACACAGATACGCAGTATTTT. As protein: CSAISYTDTQYF.

The V call is TRBV19, the J call TRBJ1-1; TRBD1 matches at 7 bases. The germline CDR1 and CDR2 sequences are LNHDA and SQIVND (reference sequence). The CDR3 is made up of 15 amino acids. J was trimmed by 0 bases and V by 3 bases; bases with no gene match: 4. The CDR3: CASSIRQGLNTEAFF. The CDR3 nucleotides are TGTGCCAGTAGTATCCGACAGGGCTTGAACACTGAAGCTTTCTTT.

This clonotype was seen many times. The chain recombines TRBV29-1 with TRBJ1-1; D remains unclear. The CDR3 consists of 12 residues. Trimming pared 3 bases from V and 12 bases from J, leaving 17 bases between. Germline V gene sequence: CDR1 SQVTM, CDR2 ANQGSEA. In DNA, the CDR3 is TGCAGCGTTGAGGCAATAAACCCGCAGACTTTCTTT. Protein sequence: CSVEAINPQTFF. Full variable domain (rest looked up from reference TRBV29-1 and TRBJ1-1): SAVISQKPSRDICQRGTSLTIQCQVDSQVTMMFWYRQQPGQSLTLIATANQGSEATYESGFVIDKFPISRPNLTFSTLTVSNMSPEDSSIYLCSVEAINPQTFFGQGTRLTVV.

This clonotype has at least ten counts. V gene TRBV4-1 combines with J gene TRBJ1-6; a possible D gene is TRBD1 (6 bases). Trimming removed 5 bases from V and 3 bases from J, with 14 bases in between. This CDR3 has 16 residues. The germline V gene encodes CDR1 MGHRA and CDR2 YSYEKL. The CDR3 region has the DNA TGCGCCAGCAGCTGGACAGAAAACGACTATAATTCACCCCTCCACTTT. Protein: CASSWTENDYNSPLHF.

This clonotype was observed many times. V and J are TRBV4-1 and TRBJ1-3, with 7 bases that match TRBD1. This CDR3 has 18 amino acids. Trimming cost V 1 base and J 0 bases; bases outside gene matches: 9. Germline-derived CDR1 and CDR2 are MGHRA and YSYEKL. The CDR3 bases are TGCGCCAGCAGCCAAGGTGCAGGACAGGCGTTCTCTGGAAACACCATATATTTT. As protein: CASSQGAGQAFSGNTIYF.

At least ten counts were recorded for this clonotype. The chain uses TRBV19 and TRBJ1-2; TRBD1 might be the D (6 bases). Trimming removed 5 bases at V and 0 bases at J, with 16 bases between. CDR1 is LNHDA, CDR2 SQIVND, per germline (reference sequence). The CDR3 has 16 amino acids. CDR3 DNA sequence: TGTGCCAGTAGTCAACGGGGGGCAGCCTCTAACTATGGCTACACCTTC. Amino acid sequence: CASSQRGAASNYGYTF. Complete variable domain (other parts from reference TRBV19 and TRBJ1-2): DGGITQSPKYLFRKEGQNVTLSCEQNLNHDAMYWYRQDPGQGLRLIYYSQIVNDFQKGDIAEGYSVSREKKESFPLTVTSAQKNPTAFYLCASSQRGAASNYGYTFGSGTRLTVV.

This clonotype was picked up many times. The J gene is TRBJ1-2, the V gene TRBV24-1, with D unresolved. The V end was cut by 4 bases, the J end by 0 bases, with 5 bases between. Germline CDR1 and CDR2: KGHDR and SFDVKD. The CDR3 length is 13 residues. CDR3 DNA sequence: TGTGCCACCAGTGACGGAGCTAACTATGGCTACACCTTC. Translating it yields CATSDGANYGYTF.

This clonotype is deemed medium-sized (0.01 to 0.1%). V gene TRBV3-1 combines with J gene TRBJ1-4, with 10 positions matching TRBD1. The CDR3 is 14 amino acids. J gave up 7 bases and V 4 bases, and 3 bases lay outside the gene matches. Germline V CDR1 and CDR2: LGHDT, YNNKEL (reference sequence). CDR3 nucleotides: TGTGCCAGCAGCCTTCGGACAGGGGGTGAAAAACTGTTTTTT. Translating it yields CASSLRTGGEKLFF.

By share, this clonotype counts as medium-sized. This chain links TRBV14 with TRBJ2-7; TRBD2 matches at 8 bases. The length of the CDR3 is 15 residues. With 4 bases clipped from V and 6 bases from J, the junction kept 11 bases outside the gene matches. The germline CDR1 and CDR2 sequences are SGHDN and FVKESK. In DNA form, the CDR3 reads TGTGCCAGCAGCCCCTTCGGTAGCGGGAAGGGCGAGCAGTACTTC. Residues: CASSPFGSGKGEQYF.